The 14 T cell receptor beta chains in this list originate from one sample, sequenced in a study of blood T cell repertoires in COVID-19. The data were produced by immunoSEQ multiplex PCR, yet TCRdb's version contains in-frame clones alone and is incomplete. The data hold 270,000 or so clones, with over 85% observed a single time. Sequencing used peripheral blood. These receptors were collected from a woman in her twenties or thirties with COVID-19, enrolled during active disease.

This chain joins TRBV2 and TRBJ1-5; 7 nucleotides match TRBD1. This CDR3 has 15 residues. The germline CDR1 and CDR2 sequences are SNHLY and FYNNEI. The junction had 6 bases not matched to a gene; V was cut back by 6 bases and J by 1 base. CDR3 protein: CASRGTDRSNQPQHF. The CDR3 DNA is TGTGCCAGCAGGGGAACGGACAGGAGCAATCAGCCCCAGCATTTT.

This sequence joins TRBV6-6 and TRBJ1-2, with no clear D. The germline V and J ends were trimmed by 0 bases and 4 bases, with 3 bases remaining between them. There are 12 residues in the CDR3. Per the germline V gene, CDR1 is MNHNY and CDR2 is SVGAGI (reference sequence). The CDR3 loop reads CASSYSSYGYTF. CDR3 coding DNA: TGTGCCAGCAGTTACTCGAGCTATGGCTACACCTTC.

The V call is TRBV4-1, the J call TRBJ2-2; D remains ambiguous. Germline V gene lookup returns CDR1 MGHRA and CDR2 YSYEKL. Deletions cut 4 bases from V and 4 bases from J, with 10 bases between. This CDR3 comprises 14 residues. CDR3 loop: CASSPETPTGELFF. DNA of the CDR3: TGCGCCAGCAGCCCGGAGACGCCCACCGGGGAGCTGTTTTTT.

This chain uses TRBV2 with TRBJ2-3, with 8 bases that match TRBD2. The CDR3 spans 16 residues. The germline V gene has CDR1 SNHLY and CDR2 FYNNEI. The V and J ends lost 6 bases and 0 bases, in that order; junction bases with no gene match: 8. CDR3 sequence: CASSPIGGGSTDTQYF. DNA of the CDR3: TGTGCCAGCAGCCCGATCGGGGGGGGGAGCACAGATACGCAGTATTTT.

This chain uses TRBV28 with TRBJ1-1, with D maybe TRBD1 (5 bases). Germline lookup yields CDR1 MDHEN and CDR2 SYDVKM. The CDR3 length is 14 residues. V gave up 10 bases and J gave up 5 bases, with 20 bases separating them. The CDR3 loop reads CATHDLRQSTEAFF. The CDR3 DNA reads TGTGCCACCCACGACTTAAGACAGTCTACTGAAGCTTTCTTT. Full variable domain (outside the CDR3, taken from reference TRBV28 and TRBJ1-1): DVKVTQSSRYLVKRTGEKVFLECVQDMDHENMFWYRQDPGLGLRLIYFSYDVKMKEKGDIPEGYSVSREKKERFSLILESASTNQTSMYLCATHDLRQSTEAFFGQGTRLTVV.

The rearrangement links TRBV5-4 to TRBJ1-1; maybe TRBD1 (5 bases). The CDR3 is 14 amino acids. Per germline, CDR1 SGHNT and CDR2 YYREEE (reference sequence). V lost 4 bases and J 2 bases, leaving 12 bases between the germline ends. The CDR3 region is CASSAGGTNTEAFF. The CDR3 DNA sequence: TGTGCCAGCAGCGCTGGAGGGACCAACACTGAAGCTTTCTTT.

The J gene is TRBJ2-3, the V gene TRBV18; D might be TRBD2 (5 bases). There are 15 residues in the CDR3. With 3 bases removed from V and 0 bases from J, the gap between germline ends came to 10 bases. The V gene's germline CDR1 is KGHSH and CDR2 LQKENI. The CDR3 sequence: CASSPGVISTDTQYF. The CDR3 region has the DNA TGTGCCAGCTCACCGGGAGTTATCAGCACAGATACGCAGTATTTT.

V gene TRBV30 combines with J gene TRBJ2-7, with a tentative D call TRBD1 (9 bases). The length of the CDR3 is 16 residues. V gave up 3 bases and J gave up 4 bases, with 22 bases separating them. Germline V CDR1 and CDR2: GTSNPN, SVGIG (reference sequence). The CDR3 sequence: CAWRTRSGTGLYEQYF. The CDR3 nucleotides are TGTGCCTGGAGGACTCGTAGCGGGACAGGGCTATACGAGCAGTACTTC.

The chain has TRBV29-1 and TRBJ2-1, with TRBD1 matching 7 bases. CDR1 and CDR2 (germline): SQVTM, ANQGSEA. Trimming removed 6 bases from V and 2 bases from J; junction bases left unmatched: 4. This CDR3 has 13 residues. The CDR3 coding sequence is TGCAGCGTCCACAGGGGCCCCTACAATGAGCAGTTCTTC. This codes for CSVHRGPYNEQFF.

The chain links TRBV11-2 to TRBJ1-2; weak D call: TRBD1 (5 bases). Germline CDR1 SGHAT, CDR2 FQNNGV. This CDR3 has 13 amino acids. V was pared by 6 bases and J by 4 bases, with 12 bases between. The CDR3 nucleotides read TGTGCCAGCAGTCCAGGGATTACCTATGGCTACACCTTC. Protein: CASSPGITYGYTF.

Comments on this clone: Within the sample, other DNA sequences also encode this same CDR3. This sequence joins TRBV12-3 or TRBV12-4 and TRBJ2-5, with a possible D match to TRBD2 (5 bases). The V and J ends lost 3 bases and 4 bases respectively, with 6 bases between them. This CDR3 region has 12 residues. The DNA of the CDR3 is TGTGCCAGCAGTTTCAGCGGAGAGACCCAGTACTTC. Protein: CASSFSGETQYF.

The genes are TRBV21-1 and TRBJ1-5. TRBV21-1 is deemed a pseudogene. This CDR3 is built from 17 residues. In DNA form, the CDR3 reads TGTGCCAGCAGCAAATTTACGGGGAGGTGGAATCATTGGCCCCAGCATTTT. Translating it yields CASSKFTGRWNHWPQHF.

The chain is built from TRBV19 and TRBJ2-1; TRBD1 might be the D (5 bases). The V gene's germline CDR1 is LNHDA and CDR2 SQIVND (reference sequence). CDR3 length: 13 residues. V was clipped by 3 bases and J by 6 bases, with 9 bases between them. The CDR3 loop is CASSIVRGNEQFF. CDR3 bases: TGTGCCAGTAGTATTGTAAGGGGCAATGAGCAGTTCTTC.

V gene TRBV15 combines with J gene TRBJ1-1, with TRBD1 matching 7 bases. The junction had 4 bases not matched to a gene; V was cut back by 2 bases and J by 4 bases. Germline V gene lookup returns CDR1 LNHNV and CDR2 YYDKDF (reference sequence). This CDR3 spans 14 amino acids. CDR3 amino acids: CATSRMAGGTEAFF. CDR3 DNA: TGTGCCACCAGCAGAATGGCAGGGGGCACTGAAGCTTTCTTT.